One and the same sample provided the 7 T cell receptor beta chains below, sequenced in a study of radiation and T cells in renal cell carcinoma. Time point denoted: baseline pretreatment blood. Noted treatment: 15 Gy SBRT to primary tumor, nephrectomy 4 weeks later. Repertoires were generated with immunoSEQ multiplex PCR, while TCRdb's copy carries only in-frame clones and drops some. The profile shows tens of thousands of clones, 83% of them singletons. The sequences come from blood, collected from a patient whose treatment included radiotherapy and nephrectomy. Receptor source: a woman in her seventies with renal cell carcinoma.

The chain joins TRBV19 to TRBJ2-1; D perhaps matches TRBD1 (7 bases). CDR3 length equals 15 residues. CDR1 LNHDA and CDR2 SQIVND come from the germline V gene (reference sequence). V lost 7 bases to trimming and J lost 8 bases, with 21 bases between them. The CDR3 loop is CASTRGAGERDEQFF. The CDR3 DNA is TGTGCCAGTACCAGGGGGGCCGGAGAAAGGGATGAGCAGTTCTTC.

V and J are TRBV6-5 and TRBJ2-1; 10 nucleotides agree with TRBD2. V shed 7 bases and J 7 bases; nucleotides not matched to a gene: 10. Germline-derived CDR1 and CDR2 are MNHEY and SVGAGI. The CDR3 is 15 amino acids. Here the CDR3 reads CASTIGTSAGNEQFF. CDR3 bases: TGTGCCAGCACTATCGGGACTAGCGCGGGAAATGAGCAGTTCTTC.

The chain uses TRBV5-1 and TRBJ1-3; tentatively, D is TRBD1 (5 bases). Trimming took 0 bases from V and 0 from J, leaving 7 bases between them. The CDR3 is 15 residues long. Germline CDR1 reads SGHRS; CDR2 reads YFSETQ. The CDR3 DNA reads TGCGCCAGCAGCTTGGGGGGGAACTCTGGAAACACCATATATTTT. It yields the protein CASSLGGNSGNTIYF.

The chain joins TRBV11-2 to TRBJ1-3, with 8 nucleotides matching TRBD1. The V and J ends lost 0 bases and 3 bases, in that order; junction bases with no gene match: 10. From germline, CDR1 is SGHAT and CDR2 FQNNGV. The CDR3 covers 18 residues. The CDR3 coding sequence is TGTGCCAGCAGCTTAGACGGGTCAGCGGGACAGGTTGGAAACACCATATATTTT. Translated, it gives CASSLDGSAGQVGNTIYF.

This clone is labeled as medium-sized (0.01 to 0.1%). The chain uses TRBV6-6 and TRBJ1-2; 8 bases line up with TRBD1. Germline V CDR1 and CDR2: MNHNY, SVGAGI (reference sequence). J gave up 5 bases and V 5 bases, and 10 bases lay outside the gene matches. The CDR3 totals 15 residues. CDR3 nucleotides: TGTGCCAGCAGTAAAAAGACAGGGGCCAGTTATGGCTACACCTTC. It codes for CASSKKTGASYGYTF.

CDR3 sequence: CASSVGDRVNSPLHF. CDR3 sequence (DNA): TGTGCCAGCAGCGTAGGGGACAGGGTTAATTCACCCCTCCACTTT. The chain uses TRBV9 and TRBJ1-6, with 9 bases identical to TRBD1. Per germline, CDR1 SGDLS and CDR2 YYNGEE. This CDR3 contains 15 residues. J lost 6 bases, V lost 0 bases, and 1 base had no gene match.

A few counts support this clone. The rearrangement links TRBV6-1 to TRBJ1-5; 8 nucleotides line up with TRBD1. In germline, CDR1 is MNHNS, CDR2 SASEGT. V gave up 7 bases and J gave up 5 bases; unmatched junction bases: 7. This CDR3 has 14 residues. The chain's CDR3 is CASTSGGWDQPQHF. The CDR3 region has the DNA TGTGCCAGCACGTCAGGGGGCTGGGATCAGCCCCAGCATTTT.